Sequencing of this TCR beta chain was carried out in a study of T cells in Graves' hyperthyroidism and ophthalmopathy. General study findings and limits: Ophthalmopathy cases were set apart from stable hyperthyroidism by a 13 V-J model.

A roughly 10 ml volume of fresh peripheral blood provided the PBMCs. V was clipped by 4 bases and J by 8 bases, with 13 bases between them. Germline V lookup: CDR1 MNHEY, CDR2 SMNVEV (reference sequence). This CDR3 comprises 13 residues. Authors of the study amplified TCR beta CDR3 regions from RNA transcripts. Carried out on the TCR CDR3, a first-round RT-PCR used the HTBI primer set. TCRdb fed the multiplex PCR reads into MiXCR, producing one record per CDR3 protein. Among about 480,000 distinct CDR3 sequences listed, around a fifth were seen once. In its sample, this clonotype was seen a few times. Its antigen is not known.

Input material: blood. This sequence originates from a woman aged 65 to 85 with Graves' ophthalmopathy. This chain uses TRBV27 with TRBJ2-3; weak D call: TRBD2 (6 bases). The DNA of the CDR3 is TGTGCCAGCAGTTCCCTGGGGGGAGGTACGCAGTATTTT. Residues: CASSSLGGGTQYF.